A single sample is the source of the 19 T cell receptor beta chains below, sequenced in a study of glioma-infiltrating T cells after dendritic cell vaccination. Generated by immunoSEQ multiplex PCR, the TCRdb table keeps only in-frame clones and is missing some. The repertoire consists of roughly 90,000 clones, with 70% to 90% occurring once and the leading ten covering 15% to 18%. The sample here was blood, taken before dendritic cell vaccination. The receptors were sampled from a human donor with glioblastoma.

This chain connects TRBV7-6 to TRBJ2-7, with D perhaps matching TRBD1 (6 bases). Germline CDR1 and CDR2: SGHVS and FNYEAQ. This CDR3 contains 17 residues. Trimming shortened V by 2 bases and J by 5 bases, and 22 bases separated the two germline ends. The CDR3 protein is CASSLSQPGWGQNEQYF. The CDR3 coding sequence is TGTGCCAGCAGCTTAAGTCAGCCAGGTTGGGGGCAAAACGAGCAGTACTTC.

The chain carries TRBV5-4 and TRBJ1-6; 10 bases line up with TRBD1. CDR1 and CDR2 from the germline V gene are SGHNT and YYREEE (reference sequence). This CDR3 contains 15 residues. V shed 4 bases, J shed 8 bases, and the junction held 6 bases outside the gene matches. CDR3 residues: CASSRRQGADSPLHF. The DNA of the CDR3 is TGTGCCAGCAGCCGCCGACAGGGGGCGGATTCACCCCTCCACTTT.

The chain employs TRBV9 and TRBJ2-7; D is ambiguous. This CDR3 is 19 amino acids long. Germline V gene lookup returns CDR1 SGDLS and CDR2 YYNGEE. Trimming took 4 bases from V and 0 from J, leaving 26 bases between them. The CDR3 DNA follows: TGTGCCAGCAGCACCCGCGGCCGGTACGGGTCCCCCTTCTCCTACGAGCAGTACTTC. The encoded protein is CASSTRGRYGSPFSYEQYF.

This clone has only a few counts. The chain is built from TRBV10-3 and TRBJ2-1, with TRBD1 identical over 10 bases. The length of the CDR3 is 16 residues. V gave up 7 bases and J gave up 7 bases; unmatched junction bases: 13. CDR1 is ENHRY and CDR2 is SYGVKD in the germline V gene. CDR3 coding DNA: TGTGCCATCAATTCGATCGGGACAGGGGTGGGGAATGAGCAGTTCTTC. It codes for CAINSIGTGVGNEQFF.

The chain employs TRBV6-5 and TRBJ1-3; a possible D gene is TRBD1 (5 bases). The germline CDR1 and CDR2 sequences are MNHEY and SVGAGI. V was shortened by 2 bases and J by 0 bases, with 11 bases between the two germline ends. CDR3 length: 16 residues. CDR3 in DNA: TGTGCCAGCAGTTACGGGCAGGGAACCTCTGGAAACACCATATATTTT. It is translated as CASSYGQGTSGNTIYF.

The CDR3 here is CSVVRLESAYNEQFF. The CDR3, as DNA: TGCAGCGTTGTAAGGCTAGAGTCCGCCTACAATGAGCAGTTCTTC. The chain couples TRBV29-1 to TRBJ2-1; D remains ambiguous. The germline CDR1 and CDR2 sequences are SQVTM and ANQGSEA. CDR3 length: 15 residues. Deletions cut 4 bases from V and 2 bases from J, with 15 bases between.

The chain uses TRBV9 and TRBJ1-2, with a weak D call TRBD1 (6 bases). The CDR3 is 14 residues long. V lost 3 bases and J lost 3, with 12 bases in between. Germline CDR1 is SGDLS and CDR2 is YYNGEE. DNA of the CDR3: TGTGCCAGCAGCGAACAGGGCACCGACTATGGCTACACCTTC. Residues: CASSEQGTDYGYTF.

As to this clone: The CDR3 end shows no conserved phenylalanine or tryptophan, and so a read error is likely. The chain employs TRBV19 and TRBJ1-1; 8 nucleotides agree with TRBD1. The CDR3 is 14 residues long. V lost 4 bases and J lost 5; bases outside the gene matches: 6. CDR1 and CDR2 from the germline V gene are LNHDA and SQIVND (reference sequence). The CDR3 sequence: CASSSPYRGTEAFL. Written as DNA, the CDR3 is TGTGCCAGTAGTAGTCCCTACAGGGGGACTGAAGCTTTCCTT.

V and J are TRBV7-8 and TRBJ1-5; 11 nucleotides line up with TRBD1. Trimming at V came to 1 base and at J to 2 bases, leaving 7 bases not matched to a gene. Germline V CDR1 and CDR2: SGHVS, FQNEAQ. The CDR3 runs 18 residues. CDR3 nucleotide sequence: TGTGCCAGCAGCTTAGTCGCAGGACAGGGGGCGGGCAATCAGCCCCAGCATTTT. Translating gives CASSLVAGQGAGNQPQHF.

This sequence joins TRBV7-3 and TRBJ1-1; D unclear. V gave up 1 base and J gave up 1 base, with 10 bases separating them. Germline CDR1 and CDR2: SGHTA and FQGTGA. This CDR3 has 15 residues. The CDR3 nucleotides read TGTGCCAGCAGCTTAAATGCTCAGGAGAACACTGAAGCTTTCTTT. Encoded protein: CASSLNAQENTEAFF.

For the CDR3, the DNA is TGTGCCAGCAGCTTAGGGGGAGCGGGACAGGGCAGACGAGGTGAAAAACTGTTTTTT. This gives the protein CASSLGGAGQGRRGEKLFF. The chain employs TRBV7-2 and TRBJ1-4, with 9 bases lining up with TRBD1. J lost 7 bases, V lost 1 base, and 16 bases had no gene match. Germline V gives CDR1 SGHTA, CDR2 FQGNSA. This CDR3 comprises 19 residues.

The rearrangement joins TRBV10-3 to TRBJ1-5, with 7 bases fitting TRBD1. Germline trimming cut 4 bases from V and 3 bases from J; bases unmatched to any gene: 3. Per germline, CDR1 ENHRY and CDR2 SYGVKD. The CDR3 length is 14 residues. Written as DNA, the CDR3 is TGTGCCATCAGTGGTGGACAGGTCAATCAGCCCCAGCATTTT. Protein sequence: CAISGGQVNQPQHF.

The chain carries TRBV6-5 and TRBJ2-1, with TRBD1 identical over 7 bases. Trimming took 6 bases from V and 7 from J; bases not matched to a gene: 6. The CDR3 runs 13 residues. Germline values: CDR1 MNHEY, CDR2 SVGAGI. The CDR3 sequence: CASRATGLNEQFF. In DNA, the CDR3 is TGTGCCAGCAGAGCGACAGGGCTGAATGAGCAGTTCTTC.

The rearrangement uses TRBV27 and TRBJ2-7; tentatively, D is TRBD1 (5 bases). V was clipped by 6 bases and J by 2 bases, with 17 bases between them. This CDR3 spans 15 amino acids. Germline V gene lookup returns CDR1 MNHEY and CDR2 SMNVEV (reference sequence). CDR3 amino acids: CASSFRWQGTYEQYF. CDR3 coding DNA: TGTGCCAGCAGCTTTCGGTGGCAGGGCACCTACGAGCAGTACTTC.

The chain uses TRBV7-3 and TRBJ1-6, with 9 bases identical to TRBD1. This CDR3 spans 14 amino acids. Trimming at V came to 5 bases and at J to 10 bases, leaving 6 bases not matched to a gene. Germline V gives CDR1 SGHTA, CDR2 FQGTGA. CDR3 amino acids: CASSPGQGMSPLHF. CDR3 in DNA: TGTGCCAGCAGCCCAGGACAGGGGATGTCACCCCTCCACTTT. The whole variable domain, filled in from reference TRBV7-3 and TRBJ1-6, reads GAGVSQTPSNKVTEKGKYVELRCDPISGHTALYWYRQSLGQGPEFLIYFQGTGAADDSGLPNDRFFAVRPEGSVSTLKIQRTERGDSAVYLCASSPGQGMSPLHFGNGTRLTVT.

V gene TRBV13 combines with J gene TRBJ2-7; a possible D gene is TRBD1 (7 bases). This CDR3 is built from 16 residues. Trimming cost V 4 bases and J 6 bases, with 22 bases left between them. In germline, CDR1 is PRHDT, CDR2 FYEKMQ (reference sequence). CDR3 sequence (DNA): TGTGCCAGCAGCTCCCCCGCGGGGACAGTAGGGATCGAGCAGTACTTC. Translating gives CASSSPAGTVGIEQYF.

This clone was found a few times. Other DNA variants within this sample encode the same CDR3. The chain combines TRBV5-1 with TRBJ2-2, with TRBD1 identical over 9 bases. V lost 3 bases to trimming and J lost 4 bases; unmatched junction nucleotides: 4. This CDR3 spans 15 amino acids. Germline V gene sequence: CDR1 SGHRS, CDR2 YFSETQ. The CDR3 spells CASSSGQGSTGELFF. DNA for the CDR3: TGCGCCAGCAGCTCGGGACAGGGATCCACCGGGGAGCTGTTTTTT.

The chain carries TRBV4-1 and TRBJ2-7; TRBD1 is a possible D gene (6 bases). Trimming left V 0 bases short and J 2 bases short, with 11 bases between. CDR1 is MGHRA, CDR2 YSYEKL, per germline. The CDR3 consists of 15 residues. CDR3 sequence: CASSQEAGVTYEQYF. CDR3 nucleotide sequence: TGCGCCAGCAGCCAAGAGGCAGGGGTTACCTACGAGCAGTACTTC.

The chain uses TRBV6-5 and TRBJ1-1, with D hard to call. The V end lost 2 bases, the J end lost 5 bases, and 12 bases lay between the germline ends. The V gene's germline CDR1 is MNHEY and CDR2 SVGAGI. This CDR3 contains 14 residues. The CDR3 DNA sequence: TGTGCCAGCAGTTACGGGTCGGGGAAGACTGAAGCTTTCTTT. Its protein product is CASSYGSGKTEAFF.